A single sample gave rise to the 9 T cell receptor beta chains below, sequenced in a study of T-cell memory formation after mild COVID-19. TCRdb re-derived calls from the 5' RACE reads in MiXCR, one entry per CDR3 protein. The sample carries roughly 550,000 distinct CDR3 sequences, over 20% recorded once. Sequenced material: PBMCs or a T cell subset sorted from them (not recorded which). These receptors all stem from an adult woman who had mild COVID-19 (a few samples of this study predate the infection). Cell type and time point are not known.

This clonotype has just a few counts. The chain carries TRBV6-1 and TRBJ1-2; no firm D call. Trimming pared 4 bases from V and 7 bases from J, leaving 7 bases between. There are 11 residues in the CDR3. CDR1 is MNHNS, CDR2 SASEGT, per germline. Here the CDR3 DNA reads TGTGCCAGCAGTGTGGGAGTTGGCTACACCTTC. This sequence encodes CASSVGVGYTF.

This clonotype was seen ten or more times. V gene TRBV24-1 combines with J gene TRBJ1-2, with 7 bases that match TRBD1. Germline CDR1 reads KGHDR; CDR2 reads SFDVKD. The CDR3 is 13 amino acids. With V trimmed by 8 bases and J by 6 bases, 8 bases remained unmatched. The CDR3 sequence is CATKSGTAHGYTF. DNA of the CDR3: TGTGCCACCAAATCCGGGACAGCTCATGGCTACACCTTC.

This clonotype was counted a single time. The CDR3 coding sequence is TGTGCCAGCAGCGTAGGCGGGAGGGCGGCAGATACGCAGTATTTT. Protein: CASSVGGRAADTQYF. The gene calls are TRBV9 and TRBJ2-3; 9 bases are a match to TRBD2. The junction had 3 bases not matched to a gene; V was cut back by 0 bases and J by 4 bases. The CDR3 consists of 15 residues. CDR1 SGDLS and CDR2 YYNGEE come from the germline V gene.

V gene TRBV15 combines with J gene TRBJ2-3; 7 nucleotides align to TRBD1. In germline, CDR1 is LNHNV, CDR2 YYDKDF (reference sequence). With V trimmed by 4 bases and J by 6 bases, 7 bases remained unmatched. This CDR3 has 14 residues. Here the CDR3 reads CATSKLLQGDTQYF. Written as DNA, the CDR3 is TGTGCCACCAGCAAACTACTACAGGGGGATACGCAGTATTTT.

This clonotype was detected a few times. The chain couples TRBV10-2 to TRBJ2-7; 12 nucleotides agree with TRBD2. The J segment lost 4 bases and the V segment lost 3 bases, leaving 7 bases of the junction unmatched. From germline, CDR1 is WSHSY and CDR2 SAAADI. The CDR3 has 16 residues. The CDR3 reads CASSDPSGRAGYEQYF. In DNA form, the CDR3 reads TGCGCCAGCAGTGATCCTAGCGGGAGGGCCGGTTACGAGCAGTACTTC.

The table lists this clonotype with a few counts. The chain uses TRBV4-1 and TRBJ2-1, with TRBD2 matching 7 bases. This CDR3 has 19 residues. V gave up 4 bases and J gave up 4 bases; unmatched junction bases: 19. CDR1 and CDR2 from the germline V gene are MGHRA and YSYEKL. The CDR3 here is CASSPGPVWGGNLYNEQFF. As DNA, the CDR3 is TGCGCCAGCAGCCCCGGGCCGGTTTGGGGGGGGAACCTATACAATGAGCAGTTCTTC.

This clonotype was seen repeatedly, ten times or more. CDR3 in amino acids: CASSFGRVSYEQYF. The CDR3 DNA reads as TGTGCCAGCAGTTTTGGGAGGGTCTCCTACGAGCAGTACTTC. This sequence joins TRBV12-3 or TRBV12-4 and TRBJ2-7; 7 bases align to TRBD2. V gave up 3 bases and J gave up 0 bases; unmatched junction bases: 2. This CDR3 is 14 amino acids long.

CDR3 DNA sequence: TGCGCCAGCCCCGGGGACAGACACCCTAACTATGGCTACACCTTC. As protein: CASPGDRHPNYGYTF. The chain joins TRBV5-1 to TRBJ1-2, with 7 bases identical to TRBD1. The CDR3 consists of 15 residues. Trimming at V came to 7 bases and at J to 0 bases, leaving 9 bases not matched to a gene. The germline gives CDR1 SGHRS, CDR2 YFSETQ. Based on the CDR3 plus reference TRBV5-1 and TRBJ1-2, the full variable domain is KAGVTQTPRYLIKTRGQQVTLSCSPISGHRSVSWYQQTPGQGLQFLFEYFSETQRNKGNFPGRFSGRQFSNSRSEMNVSTLELGDSALYLCASPGDRHPNYGYTFGSGTRLTVV.

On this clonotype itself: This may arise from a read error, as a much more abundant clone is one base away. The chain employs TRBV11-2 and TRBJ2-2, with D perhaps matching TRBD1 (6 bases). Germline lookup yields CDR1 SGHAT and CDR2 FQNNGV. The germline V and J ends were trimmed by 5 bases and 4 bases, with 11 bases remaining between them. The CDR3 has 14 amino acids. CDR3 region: CASSQGQTTGELFF. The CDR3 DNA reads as TGTGCCAGCAGCCAAGGACAGACCACCGGGGAGCTGTTTTTT.